Shown below are 27 T cell receptor beta chains from a single sample sequenced in a study of shared clonotypes between healthy human individuals. TCRdb's copy holds only in-frame clones and misses some; the assay was immunoSEQ multiplex PCR. The sample lists 500,000 or so clones, 90% to 96% occurring once. Material for sequencing was naive CD4+ T cells sorted from blood. Documented subset: CD45RA+ positively selected. Source of these receptors: a woman aged 25 to 39 in good health.

This rearrangement joins TRBV28 to TRBJ1-4; tentative D call: TRBD1 (6 bases). V was cut by 3 bases and J by 4 bases, with 18 bases left in between. The CDR3 is 17 residues long. The germline CDR1 and CDR2 sequences are MDHEN and SYDVKM. The CDR3 DNA reads as TGTGCCAGCAGTTTTGGGGGCGCCGGAGGAGATAATGAAAAACTGTTTTTT. This gives the protein CASSFGGAGGDNEKLFF.

In the case of this clone: Compared with germline, one end of the junction differs, possibly owing to a read error. The chain has TRBV7-2 and TRBJ2-4; D may be TRBD1 or TRBD2 (6 bases each). Per germline, CDR1 SGHTA and CDR2 FQGNSA. The CDR3 sequence is 14 residues long. CDR3 DNA sequence: TGTGCCAGCAGCCAAACAAAGGACAGTTTTACGGGAGACTTC. This gives the protein CASSQTKDSFTGDF.

The chain carries TRBV28 and TRBJ2-3, with D perhaps matching TRBD2 (6 bases). V was cut by 4 bases and J by 3 bases, with 11 bases left in between. The CDR3 consists of 14 residues. CDR1 is MDHEN and CDR2 is SYDVKM in the germline V gene. CDR3 DNA: TGTGCCAGCAGTTCCGGGACTCAAACAGATACGCAGTATTTT. This encodes CASSSGTQTDTQYF.

The chain carries TRBV28 and TRBJ2-7; D not certain. The V gene lost 1 base and the J gene lost 9 bases, with 16 bases spanning the gap. Per germline, CDR1 MDHEN and CDR2 SYDVKM. The CDR3 length is 14 residues. CDR3 DNA: TGTGCCAGCAGTTTATCTGACGGCCAAATAAGGCAGTACTTC. Translated, it gives CASSLSDGQIRQYF.

The gene calls are TRBV5-1 and TRBJ2-2; no definite D call. V was pared by 5 bases and J by 5 bases, with 16 bases between. Looked up from germline, CDR1 is SGHRS and CDR2 is YFSETQ. The CDR3 runs to 15 residues. The CDR3 DNA follows: TGCGCCAGCAGTCAAAACCCGGGCAGGACCGGGGAGCTGTTTTTT. Translating gives CASSQNPGRTGELFF.

This clone was recorded only once. The chain links TRBV11-3 to TRBJ2-2; D unresolved. The CDR3 spans 14 residues. Between the trimmed V and J ends, which lost 1 base and 5 bases, there was a span of 8 bases. Germline loops: CDR1 SGHNT, CDR2 YENEEA. The CDR3 DNA sequence: TGTGCCAGCAGCTTAGTCGACGGGACCGGGGAGCTGTTTTTT. Translated: CASSLVDGTGELFF.

V and J are TRBV18 and TRBJ2-7, with 9 bases lining up with TRBD2. Germline V lookup: CDR1 KGHSH, CDR2 LQKENI. The CDR3 has 14 residues. J lost 3 bases, V lost 3 bases, and 3 bases had no gene match. CDR3 in amino acids: CASSPGTSFYEQYF. The CDR3 nucleotides are TGTGCCAGCTCACCCGGGACTAGCTTCTACGAGCAGTACTTC.

V is TRBV6-5 and J is TRBJ2-1; 9 bases align to TRBD2. Germline trimming cut 2 bases from V and 2 bases from J; bases unmatched to any gene: 1. The CDR3 sequence is 15 residues long. Germline V CDR1 and CDR2: MNHEY, SVGAGI. CDR3 loop: CASSYRTSAYNEQFF. The CDR3 DNA reads as TGTGCCAGCAGTTACCGGACTAGCGCCTACAATGAGCAGTTCTTC.

The chain has TRBV28 and TRBJ2-7; no firm D call. V was clipped by 9 bases and J by 2 bases, with 8 bases between them. This CDR3 spans 11 amino acids. Per germline, CDR1 MDHEN and CDR2 SYDVKM. CDR3 protein: CASFSTYEQYF. CDR3 sequence (DNA): TGTGCCAGTTTTAGTACCTACGAGCAGTACTTC. The full variable domain, its missing parts supplied by reference TRBV28 and TRBJ2-7, is DVKVTQSSRYLVKRTGEKVFLECVQDMDHENMFWYRQDPGLGLRLIYFSYDVKMKEKGDIPEGYSVSREKKERFSLILESASTNQTSMYLCASFSTYEQYFGPGTRLTVT.

The chain uses TRBV5-6 and TRBJ2-7; 7 bases agree with TRBD2. Looked up from germline, CDR1 is SGHDT and CDR2 is YYEEEE. Unmatched junction bases numbered 7, after V lost 7 bases and J lost 0 bases. This CDR3 contains 14 residues. The CDR3 DNA follows: TGTGCCAGCCGGCAAAGCGGGAACTCCTACGAGCAGTACTTC. Residues: CASRQSGNSYEQYF.

The rearrangement uses TRBV27 and TRBJ1-2; possible D gene TRBD1, 6 bases. The CDR3 runs to 14 residues. Germline CDR1 reads MNHEY; CDR2 reads SMNVEV (reference sequence). Trimming pared 3 bases from V and 8 bases from J, leaving 16 bases between. This CDR3 reads CASSLGRGVLGYTF. CDR3 DNA: TGTGCCAGCAGTTTGGGTAGGGGGGTCCTCGGCTACACCTTC.

The chain uses TRBV29-1 and TRBJ2-7, with 13 bases aligning to TRBD2. The V gene end was trimmed by 7 bases and the J gene end by 5 bases; junction bases not matched to a gene: 8. The CDR3 runs 14 residues. From germline, CDR1 is SQVTM and CDR2 ANQGSEA. CDR3 sequence (DNA): TGCAGCGCCTGGACTAGCGGGAGTGTACACGAGCAGTACTTC. Translated, it gives CSAWTSGSVHEQYF.

V usage is TRBV11-2 and J usage is TRBJ1-3, with 7 bases matching TRBD1. This CDR3 contains 17 residues. From germline, CDR1 is SGHAT and CDR2 FQNNGV. With V trimmed by 4 bases and J by 0 bases, 9 bases remained unmatched. CDR3 in amino acids: CASSSYRQGSSGNTIYF. CDR3 nucleotide sequence: TGTGCCAGCAGCTCATACCGACAGGGTAGCTCTGGAAACACCATATATTTT.

The chain links TRBV11-2 to TRBJ2-2; D might be TRBD2 (6 bases). The germline V and J ends were trimmed by 5 bases and 7 bases, with 23 bases remaining between them. The CDR3 loop spans 17 amino acids. Germline loops: CDR1 SGHAT, CDR2 FQNNGV. The CDR3 here is CASSLGLPSRVGGELFF. The CDR3 coding sequence is TGTGCCAGCAGCCTGGGACTGCCCTCCCGAGTGGGCGGGGAGCTGTTTTTT. Based on the CDR3 plus reference TRBV11-2 and TRBJ2-2, the full variable domain is EAGVAQSPRYKIIEKRQSVAFWCNPISGHATLYWYQQILGQGPKLLIQFQNNGVVDDSQLPKDRFSAERLKGVDSTLKIQPAKLEDSAVYLCASSLGLPSRVGGELFFGEGSRLTVL.

This sequence joins TRBV29-1 and TRBJ2-3; 7 bases are a match to TRBD2. This CDR3 has 16 amino acids. Trimming cost V 4 bases and J 0 bases; bases outside gene matches: 10. Germline V CDR1 and CDR2: SQVTM, ANQGSEA. The CDR3 DNA reads as TGCAGCGTTGTCCAGCGGGGCCGATTTAGCACAGATACGCAGTATTTT. This translates into CSVVQRGRFSTDTQYF.

The chain recombines TRBV2 with TRBJ2-3, with D unclear. Germline CDR1 reads SNHLY; CDR2 reads FYNNEI. This CDR3 is 13 amino acids long. Between the trimmed V and J ends, which lost 3 bases and 5 bases, there was a span of 9 bases. CDR3 bases: TGTGCCAGCAGTGATCGCGTAGGAGATACGCAGTATTTT. Amino acids: CASSDRVGDTQYF.

The chain is built from TRBV30 and TRBJ1-6; D possibly corresponds to TRBD1 (5 bases). This CDR3 comprises 14 residues. Germline V gene data show CDR1 as GTSNPN and CDR2 as SVGIG (reference sequence). V was clipped by 3 bases and J by 7 bases, with 13 bases between them. The CDR3 DNA follows: TGTGCCTGGAGGACCGGGACCGGCAATTCACCCCTCCACTTT. It yields the protein CAWRTGTGNSPLHF.

This clone came up once. V usage is TRBV18 and J usage is TRBJ2-1, with 7 bases lining up with TRBD2. Germline CDR1 KGHSH, CDR2 LQKENI. The CDR3 length is 15 residues. The ends lost 6 bases at V and 0 bases at J; junction bases unmatched: 5. The CDR3 nucleotides are TGTGCCAGCTCTAAGGGCGGGAGCTCCTACAATGAGCAGTTCTTC. Translation: CASSKGGSSYNEQFF.

This clone was seen only a few times. The rearrangement joins TRBV2 to TRBJ1-1; possibly TRBD1 for D (5 bases). With 5 bases removed from V and 1 base from J, the gap between germline ends came to 14 bases. The CDR3 is made up of 15 amino acids. The germline V gene has CDR1 SNHLY and CDR2 FYNNEI. The chain's CDR3 is CASSWMGTENTEAFF. DNA for the CDR3: TGTGCCAGCAGTTGGATGGGGACGGAGAACACTGAAGCTTTCTTT.

This chain uses TRBV5-6 with TRBJ1-4; D unclear. This CDR3 has 14 residues. Trimming removed 6 bases from V and 2 bases from J, with 11 bases in between. CDR1 is SGHDT, CDR2 YYEEEE, per germline. The CDR3 nucleotides read TGTGCCAGCACCCTTGGCGGCACTAATGAAAAACTGTTTTTT. Its translation: CASTLGGTNEKLFF. Looking up the rest from reference TRBV5-6 and TRBJ1-4 gives the full variable domain: DAGVTQSPTHLIKTRGQQVTLRCSPKSGHDTVSWYQQALGQGPQFIFQYYEEEERQRGNFPDRFSGHQFPNYSSELNVNALLLGDSALYLCASTLGGTNEKLFFGSGTQLSVL.

With respect to this clone: At one end, the junction sequence differs from germline, possibly due to a read error. The CDR3 region is CASISPTGANVLTF. CDR3 in DNA: TGTGCAAGCATCTCCCCCACTGGGGCCAACGTCCTGACTTTC. The V gene is TRBV2, the J gene TRBJ2-6; unclear D gene. Germline V gives CDR1 SNHLY, CDR2 FYNNEI. CDR3 size: 14 residues.

V and J are TRBV29-1 and TRBJ2-7; 12 bases align to TRBD2. V was clipped by 5 bases and J by 3 bases; unmatched bases: 2. Germline V gene lookup returns CDR1 SQVTM and CDR2 ANQGSEA. This CDR3 region has 13 residues. The DNA for the CDR3 is TGCAGCGTTTCGACTAGCGGGAGCTACGAGCAGTACTTC. Encoded protein: CSVSTSGSYEQYF.

V usage is TRBV9 and J usage is TRBJ1-1; the D is unclear. The CDR3 is made up of 13 amino acids. CDR1 SGDLS and CDR2 YYNGEE come from the germline V gene. V lost 6 bases and J lost 1, with 10 bases in between. CDR3 nucleotide sequence: TGTGCCAGCACGTCTGTGGGGAACACTGAAGCTTTCTTT. Its protein product is CASTSVGNTEAFF.

J is TRBJ2-2 and V is TRBV5-1; D unresolved. V was shortened by 4 bases and J by 2 bases, with 15 bases between the two germline ends. CDR3 size: 16 residues. Germline loops: CDR1 SGHRS, CDR2 YFSETQ. The CDR3 region is CASSPVVSINTGELFF. The CDR3 region has the DNA TGCGCCAGCAGCCCGGTGGTGTCGATTAACACCGGGGAGCTGTTTTTT.

The rearrangement links TRBV2 to TRBJ2-3; D is unresolved. Trimming cost V 10 bases and J 0 bases, with 5 bases left between them. The CDR3 has 11 residues. Germline loops: CDR1 SNHLY, CDR2 FYNNEI. CDR3 coding DNA: TGTGCCACCCACAGCACAGATACGCAGTATTTT. Translated: CATHSTDTQYF.

The DNA for the CDR3 is TGTGCCAGCTCATCAAGGACGAATGAAGCTTTCTTT. Translated, it gives CASSSRTNEAFF. This chain connects TRBV18 to TRBJ1-1; no definite D call. The CDR3 is made up of 12 amino acids. V was clipped by 5 bases and J by 7 bases, with 11 bases between them. Germline V gene sequence: CDR1 KGHSH, CDR2 LQKENI.

The CDR3 nucleotides read TGTGCCAGCAGCTTAGACGGGACTAGCACAGATACGCAGTATTTT. Translated, it gives CASSLDGTSTDTQYF. This chain uses TRBV7-3 with TRBJ2-3; D is possibly TRBD2 (6 bases). The ends were cut back, 2 bases at V and 0 bases at J, with 9 bases in the middle. Germline V CDR1 and CDR2: SGHTA, FQGTGA. This CDR3 is built from 15 residues.